Listed below are T cell receptor beta chains from one sample, sequenced in a study of control samples from healthy donors and cancer patients. This table comes from immunoSEQ multiplex PCR, and its TCRdb copy is limited to in-frame clones, with some not included. The sample carries about 130,000 clones, roughly 94% recorded once. The sample was PBMCs. Receptor source: a man aged 60-69 years with colorectal cancer. CDR3s include the opening cysteine and the closing phenylalanine or tryptophan. A D gene is named only where the DNA matches it firmly. The size field is filled for only some rows; it gives once, few, many or a size class.

j_call d_call v_call clone_size cdr3_aa cdr3_nt
TRBJ2-6 NA TRBV7-9 once CASSRTRGGTGANVLTF TGTGCCAGCAGTCGTACGCGGGGAGGTACTGGGGCCAACGTCCTGACTTTC
TRBJ2-7 NA TRBV5-4 NA CASRSGTHLYEQYF TGTGCCAGCAGGAGCGGGACACACCTCTACGAGCAGTACTTC
TRBJ2-7 TRBD1 TRBV30 NA CAWSVRGQIQYF TGTGCCTGGAGTGTACGGGGACAGATTCAGTACTTC
TRBJ1-5 NA TRBV7-8 NA CASSHRTENQPQHF TGTGCCAGCAGCCATAGGACAGAGAATCAGCCCCAGCATTTT
TRBJ2-3 NA TRBV24-1 NA CATSDLRAGSTDTQYF TGTGCCACCAGTGATTTGCGAGCGGGTAGCACAGATACGCAGTATTTT
TRBJ2-3 TRBD1 TRBV5-1 NA CASSLVRGSADTQYF TGCGCCAGCAGCTTGGTCAGGGGGTCGGCAGATACGCAGTATTTT
TRBJ2-7 NA TRBV7-9 NA CAWGASVEQYF TGTGCCTGGGGGGCGTCGGTCGAGCAGTACTTC
TRBJ1-1 NA TRBV12-3/TRBV12-4 NA CASSLVDTEAFF TGTGCCAGCAGTTTGGTGGACACTGAAGCTTTCTTT
TRBJ2-1 NA TRBV2 NA CASSEALFRDPLTQFF TGTGCCAGCAGTGAAGCACTTTTCAGGGATCCCCTTACACAGTTCTTC
TRBJ2-1 TRBD2 TRBV28 NA CASRGGINEQFF TGTGCCAGCCGGGGGGGCATCAATGAGCAGTTCTTC
TRBJ2-3 NA TRBV10-3 NA CATWWESADTQYF TGTGCCACCTGGTGGGAGTCCGCAGATACGCAGTATTTT
TRBJ2-4 TRBD2 TRBV5-1 NA CASSPRGLAGNIQYF TGCGCCAGCAGCCCGCGGGGACTAGCGGGAAACATTCAGTACTTC
TRBJ1-6 NA TRBV7-9 NA CASSPPRYQGFNSPLHF TGTGCCAGCAGCCCCCCACGGTATCAGGGCTTTAATTCACCCCTCCACTTT
TRBJ2-1 TRBD2 TRBV6-5 NA CASNQGLARYNEQFF TGTGCCAGCAACCAGGGACTAGCGAGATACAATGAGCAGTTCTTC
TRBJ1-1 NA TRBV12-3/TRBV12-4 NA CASSFRGGAFF TGTGCCAGCAGTTTTAGGGGGGGAGCTTTCTTT
TRBJ1-4 NA TRBV19 NA CASRYVIGSNEKLFF TGTGCCAGTAGGTATGTCATCGGGAGCAATGAAAAACTGTTTTTT
TRBJ1-3 NA TRBV6-1 NA CASSEGHSGNTIYF TGTGCCAGCAGTGAAGGGCACTCTGGAAACACCATATATTTT
TRBJ2-7 TRBD1 TRBV24-1 once CATSGGTGDEQYF TGTGCCACCAGTGGGGGGACAGGGGACGAGCAGTACTTC
TRBJ2-1 NA TRBV4-1 once CASSLEGGALRGEQFF TGCGCCAGCAGCCTGGAGGGGGGGGCACTCCGAGGTGAGCAGTTCTTC
TRBJ2-3 NA TRBV9 NA CASSFRTVSTDTQYF TGTGCCAGCAGCTTTAGGACCGTCAGCACAGATACGCAGTATTTT
TRBJ1-2 NA TRBV28 once CASSLNYGYTF TGTGCCAGCAGTCTGAACTATGGCTACACCTTC
TRBJ2-7 NA TRBV9 NA CASSVGGEIHEQYF TGTGCCAGCAGCGTAGGGGGGGAGATCCACGAGCAGTACTTC
TRBJ1-6 NA TRBV9 NA CASSAGRGGSPLHF TGTGCCAGCAGCGCAGGGCGTGGGGGCTCACCCCTCCACTTT
TRBJ1-6 NA TRBV5-1 NA CASRDQGGWNNSPLHF TGCGCCAGCAGGGATCAAGGGGGTTGGAATAATTCACCCCTCCACTTT
TRBJ2-5 TRBD2 TRBV2 NA CASSEYFSGKRGGLETQYF TGTGCCAGCAGTGAATACTTTTCGGGCAAGCGGGGGGGCCTTGAGACCCAGTACTTC
TRBJ1-6 TRBD1 TRBV7-2 NA CASSSGQGLGSPLHF TGTGCCAGCAGCTCGGGACAGGGTCTAGGTTCACCCCTCCACTTT
TRBJ1-1 NA TRBV6-2/TRBV6-3 once CASSYRGRGTEAFF TGTGCCAGCAGTTACAGGGGCAGGGGCACTGAAGCTTTCTTT
TRBJ2-1 NA TRBV6-2/TRBV6-3 NA CASSYPRGLSYNEQFF TGTGCCAGCAGTTACCCCAGGGGACTATCTTACAATGAGCAGTTCTTC
TRBJ1-2 NA TRBV4-1 NA CASSQDPDLNYGYTF TGCGCCAGCAGCCAAGATCCAGACCTTAACTATGGCTACACCTTC
TRBJ2-2 NA TRBV3-1/TRBV3-2 few CASSQNTLGTGELFF TGTGCCAGCAGCCAAAACACCCTCGGGACCGGGGAGCTGTTTTTT
TRBJ2-1 TRBD2 TRBV27 NA CASSILSGGAIHNEQFF TGTGCCAGCAGTATCCTTAGCGGGGGGGCCATCCACAATGAGCAGTTCTTC
TRBJ2-7 NA TRBV9 NA CASSVGGTKNYEQYF TGTGCCAGCAGCGTTGGAGGGACAAAAAACTACGAGCAGTACTTC
TRBJ2-1 TRBD2 TRBV7-6 NA CASSFLAGGESSYNEQFF TGTGCCAGCAGCTTCCTAGCGGGGGGGGAAAGCTCCTACAATGAGCAGTTCTTC
TRBJ2-7 NA TRBV9 NA CASQPANSYEQYF TGTGCCAGCCAGCCAGCGAACTCCTACGAGCAGTACTTC
TRBJ2-7 TRBD2 TRBV7-2 NA CASSLEGLAVHEQYF TGTGCCAGCAGCTTAGAGGGGCTAGCGGTCCACGAGCAGTACTTC
TRBJ1-3 NA TRBV9 NA CASSVGVGLSGNTIYF TGTGCCAGCAGCGTAGGGGTAGGGTTGTCTGGAAACACCATATATTTT
TRBJ1-1 NA TRBV7-2 NA CASSYRGNTEAFF TGTGCCAGCAGCTATCGGGGGAACACTGAAGCTTTCTTT
TRBJ2-5 NA TRBV6-1 NA CASSETRGLVYF TGTGCCAGCAGTGAAACGAGGGGCCTAGTTTACTTC
TRBJ2-1 NA TRBV4-3 once CASSPSGGVYNEQFF TGCGCCAGCAGCCCCTCTGGCGGGGTATACAATGAGCAGTTCTTC
TRBJ1-2 NA TRBV3-1/TRBV3-2 NA CASSQGLVPYTF TGTGCCAGCAGCCAAGGCCTAGTCCCCTACACCTTC